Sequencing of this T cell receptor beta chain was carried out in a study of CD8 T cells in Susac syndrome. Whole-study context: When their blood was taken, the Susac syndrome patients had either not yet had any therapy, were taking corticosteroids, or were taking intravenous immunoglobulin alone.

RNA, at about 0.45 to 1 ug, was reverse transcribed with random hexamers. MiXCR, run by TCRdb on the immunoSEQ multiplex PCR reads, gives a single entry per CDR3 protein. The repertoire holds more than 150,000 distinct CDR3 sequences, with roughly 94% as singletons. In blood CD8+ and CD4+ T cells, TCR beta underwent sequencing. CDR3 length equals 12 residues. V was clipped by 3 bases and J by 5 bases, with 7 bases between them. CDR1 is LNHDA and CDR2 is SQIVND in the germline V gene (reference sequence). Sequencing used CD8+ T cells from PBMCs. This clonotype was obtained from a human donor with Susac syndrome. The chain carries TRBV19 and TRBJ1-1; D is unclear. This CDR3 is CASSIRGTEAFF. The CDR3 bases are TGTGCCAGTAGTATCCGAGGGACTGAAGCTTTCTTT. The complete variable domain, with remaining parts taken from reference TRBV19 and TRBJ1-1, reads DGGITQSPKYLFRKEGQNVTLSCEQNLNHDAMYWYRQDPGQGLRLIYYSQIVNDFQKGDIAEGYSVSREKKESFPLTVTSAQKNPTAFYLCASSIRGTEAFFGQGTRLTVV.